The 28 T cell receptor beta chains in this list originate from one sample, sequenced in a study of cytomegalovirus exposure and HLA in healthy donors. Primers for the PCR totalled 60 Vbeta and 13 Jbeta. Sequencing used immunoSEQ multiplex PCR; TCRdb keeps in-frame clones, though not all of them. The sample carries about 180,000 clones, over 70% recorded once. Sequencing was done on a sample of PBMCs. These receptors were collected from a woman aged 45-60 years in good health and CMV-seronegative.

This chain joins TRBV19 and TRBJ1-2; D gene ambiguous. There are 13 residues in the CDR3. The V end lost 3 bases, the J end lost 3 bases, and 8 bases lay between the germline ends. Per the germline V gene, CDR1 is LNHDA and CDR2 is SQIVND (reference sequence). The CDR3 DNA sequence: TGTGCCAGTAGTATCTTCCTTGACTATGGCTACACCTTC. Translating gives CASSIFLDYGYTF.

This chain connects TRBV4-2 to TRBJ2-7, with TRBD2 matching over 11 bases. This CDR3 region has 16 residues. Germline CDR1 and CDR2: LGHNA and YNFKEQ. Trimming removed 0 bases from V and 6 bases from J; junction bases left unmatched: 7. The DNA of the CDR3 is TGTGCCAGCAGCCAAGATAATAGAGGACTAGCGGGCGAGCAGTACTTC. This gives the protein CASSQDNRGLAGEQYF.

The V call is TRBV18, the J call TRBJ1-1; 9 positions agree with TRBD1. The V and J ends lost 3 bases and 3 bases, in that order; junction bases with no gene match: 5. Germline loops: CDR1 KGHSH, CDR2 LQKENI. There are 15 residues in the CDR3. The CDR3 spells CASSPTGGGDTEAFF. The CDR3 region has the DNA TGTGCCAGCTCACCGACAGGGGGTGGGGACACTGAAGCTTTCTTT.

The chain couples TRBV7-8 to TRBJ1-4, with D perhaps TRBD1 (5 bases). The CDR3 consists of 15 residues. The germline V gene has CDR1 SGHVS and CDR2 FQNEAQ. V was trimmed by 3 bases and J by 4 bases, leaving 12 bases between them. CDR3 loop: CASSFGTELNEKLFF. For the CDR3, the DNA is TGTGCCAGCAGCTTTGGGACTGAGCTTAATGAAAAACTGTTTTTT. Based on the CDR3 plus reference TRBV7-8 and TRBJ1-4, the full variable domain is GAGVSQSPRYKVAKRGQDVALRCDPISGHVSLFWYQQALGQGPEFLTYFQNEAQLDKSGLPSDRFFAERPEGSVSTLKIQRTQQEDSAVYLCASSFGTELNEKLFFGSGTQLSVL.

The sample holds one count of this clone. The chain recombines TRBV7-2 with TRBJ1-2; D not certain. The V gene lost 1 base and the J gene lost 0 bases, with 12 bases spanning the gap. Germline CDR1 and CDR2: SGHTA and FQGNSA. The CDR3 totals 16 residues. The CDR3 coding sequence is TGTGCCAGCAGCTTAGGGTTGGGCCCCGCTAACTATGGCTACACCTTC. It yields the protein CASSLGLGPANYGYTF.

The chain is built from TRBV2 and TRBJ2-3; 8 bases are a match to TRBD2. V shed 8 bases and J 5 bases; nucleotides not matched to a gene: 21. This CDR3 is built from 18 residues. The V gene's germline CDR1 is SNHLY and CDR2 FYNNEI. The CDR3 reads CASGLYPPGLVLRDTQYF. The CDR3 DNA reads as TGTGCCAGCGGACTTTACCCCCCGGGACTAGTGTTACGAGATACGCAGTATTTT.

The chain carries TRBV27 and TRBJ2-1; D possibly corresponds to TRBD1 (6 bases). The CDR3 covers 14 residues. CDR1 MNHEY and CDR2 SMNVEV come from the germline V gene (reference sequence). V was clipped by 7 bases and J by 3 bases, with 13 bases between them. CDR3 loop: CASMERGNYNEQFF. DNA of the CDR3: TGTGCCAGCATGGAGAGGGGGAACTACAATGAGCAGTTCTTC.

V gene TRBV5-1 combines with J gene TRBJ2-3; the D is unclear. The germline V and J ends were trimmed by 4 bases and 4 bases, with 7 bases remaining between them. Germline V gives CDR1 SGHRS, CDR2 YFSETQ. The CDR3 length is 12 residues. DNA for the CDR3: TGCGCCAGCAGCGGTCGCGCAGATACGCAGTATTTT. It translates to CASSGRADTQYF.

The CDR3 sequence is CASSLGGPIKSYTF. Here the CDR3 DNA reads TGTGCCAGCAGTTTAGGGGGCCCTATAAAGAGCTACACCTTC. The V call is TRBV27, the J call TRBJ1-2, with D possibly TRBD1 on 6 matching bases. The V gene lost 2 bases and the J gene lost 9 bases, with 16 bases spanning the gap. This CDR3 region has 14 residues. Germline CDR1 and CDR2: MNHEY and SMNVEV (reference sequence).

This chain links TRBV5-1 with TRBJ2-2, with 10 positions matching TRBD2. The CDR3 consists of 19 residues. Per germline, CDR1 SGHRS and CDR2 YFSETQ. V was pared by 1 base and J by 4 bases, with 13 bases of the junction left unmatched. As DNA, the CDR3 is TGCGCCAGCAGCTTGTTCCTAGCGGGGGAGACTCTCGGCACCGGGGAGCTGTTTTTT. The encoded protein is CASSLFLAGETLGTGELFF.

V gene TRBV6-4 combines with J gene TRBJ2-5; tentatively, D is TRBD1 (6 bases). This CDR3 comprises 19 residues. Deletions cut 2 bases from V and 2 bases from J, with 24 bases between. Germline V gives CDR1 MRHNA, CDR2 SNTAGT. This chain's CDR3 is CASSDPSSGTQLLQETQYF. The CDR3 bases are TGTGCCAGCAGTGACCCAAGCTCCGGGACACAGCTACTACAAGAGACCCAGTACTTC.

J is TRBJ2-7 and V is TRBV5-1, with TRBD2 identical over 7 bases. Trimming removed 0 bases from V and 2 bases from J; junction bases left unmatched: 2. Germline V CDR1 and CDR2: SGHRS, YFSETQ. The CDR3 has 14 amino acids. The chain's CDR3 is CASSLEGRAYEQYF. Written as DNA, the CDR3 is TGCGCCAGCAGCTTGGAGGGGAGGGCCTACGAGCAGTACTTC.

The rearrangement joins TRBV7-9 to TRBJ2-3; TRBD2 aligns across 12 bases. The CDR3 is 16 amino acids. Germline V gene lookup returns CDR1 SEHNR and CDR2 FQNEAQ (reference sequence). Trimming cost V 5 bases and J 5 bases; bases outside gene matches: 8. For the CDR3, the DNA is TGTGCCAGCAGCCTTCTAGCGGGAGGGCCTGGAGATACGCAGTATTTT. The encoded protein is CASSLLAGGPGDTQYF.

The CDR3 DNA reads TGTGCCATCAGTGAGGCCAGGGGCAGCTCCTATAATTCACCCCTCCACTTT. Translated: CAISEARGSSYNSPLHF. The V call is TRBV10-3, the J call TRBJ1-6, with D tentatively TRBD1 (6 bases). V was clipped by 2 bases and J by 0 bases, with 11 bases between them. Germline V gene data show CDR1 as ENHRY and CDR2 as SYGVKD. This CDR3 is 17 amino acids long.

This clone showed up just once. The chain recombines TRBV19 with TRBJ2-1; 7 bases match TRBD2. Germline V gives CDR1 LNHDA, CDR2 SQIVND (reference sequence). This CDR3 region has 16 residues. With V trimmed by 3 bases and J by 1 base, 6 bases remained unmatched. CDR3 coding DNA: TGTGCCAGTAGTATTAGGACTAGTATTTCCTACAATGAGCAGTTCTTC. Translation gives CASSIRTSISYNEQFF.

The chain's CDR3 is CASSDGGQETQYF. The CDR3 coding sequence is TGTGCCAGCAGTGACGGGGGACAAGAGACCCAGTACTTC. The chain has TRBV2 and TRBJ2-5; tentative D call: TRBD2 (6 bases). This CDR3 spans 13 amino acids. V was pared by 3 bases and J by 2 bases, with 7 bases between. In germline, CDR1 is SNHLY, CDR2 FYNNEI.

The chain has TRBV5-1 and TRBJ1-4; no reliable D call. This CDR3 has 16 residues. Trimming took 0 bases from V and 0 from J, leaving 9 bases between them. The germline V gene has CDR1 SGHRS and CDR2 YFSETQ. DNA of the CDR3: TGCGCCAGCAGCTTGGGAAACAGTGCAACTAATGAAAAACTGTTTTTT. As protein: CASSLGNSATNEKLFF.

This clone was counted a single time. The chain links TRBV19 to TRBJ2-1; the match to TRBD2 covers 7 bases. Germline CDR1 reads LNHDA; CDR2 reads SQIVND (reference sequence). This CDR3 region has 15 residues. The ends lost 8 bases at V and 7 bases at J; junction bases unmatched: 14. The CDR3: CASGPREDTLNEQFF. CDR3 nucleotide sequence: TGTGCCAGTGGCCCCCGGGAGGACACCTTAAATGAGCAGTTCTTC. Drawing the rest from reference TRBV19 and TRBJ2-1, the complete variable domain is DGGITQSPKYLFRKEGQNVTLSCEQNLNHDAMYWYRQDPGQGLRLIYYSQIVNDFQKGDIAEGYSVSREKKESFPLTVTSAQKNPTAFYLCASGPREDTLNEQFFGPGTRLTVL.

This clone was found a few times. J is TRBJ2-3 and V is TRBV7-3; D remains unclear. V lost 2 bases and J lost 2, with 8 bases in between. From germline, CDR1 is SGHTA and CDR2 FQGTGA. The CDR3 is 14 amino acids. The CDR3 region is CASSLGQNTDTQYF. In DNA, the CDR3 is TGTGCCAGCAGCTTAGGGCAGAACACAGATACGCAGTATTTT.

The chain combines TRBV28 with TRBJ1-1; the D is unclear. The CDR3 totals 15 residues. The germline gives CDR1 MDHEN, CDR2 SYDVKM. V lost 5 bases and J 4 bases, leaving 17 bases between the germline ends. The CDR3 DNA is TGTGCCAGCAGTATAACCGGCCTGCGGGTCACTGAAGCTTTCTTT. Its protein is CASSITGLRVTEAFF. The full variable domain, in which reference TRBV28 and TRBJ1-1 provide the parts outside the CDR3, is DVKVTQSSRYLVKRTGEKVFLECVQDMDHENMFWYRQDPGLGLRLIYFSYDVKMKEKGDIPEGYSVSREKKERFSLILESASTNQTSMYLCASSITGLRVTEAFFGQGTRLTVV.

The chain carries TRBV5-1 and TRBJ2-1, with a tentative D call TRBD2 (5 bases). Germline-derived CDR1 and CDR2 are SGHRS and YFSETQ. The CDR3 runs 18 residues. The V end lost 1 base, the J end lost 6 bases, and 23 bases lay between the germline ends. The CDR3 reads CASSLSLVGPSSTNEQFF. CDR3 DNA: TGCGCCAGCAGCTTGTCACTAGTCGGCCCCTCGTCCACCAATGAGCAGTTCTTC.

The gene calls are TRBV28 and TRBJ2-7; 9 bases map to TRBD1. Losses at the gene ends were 5 bases for V and 7 bases for J; bases not matched to a gene: 12. This CDR3 spans 15 amino acids. Germline CDR1 MDHEN, CDR2 SYDVKM. CDR3 in amino acids: CASSPSTGGLYEQYF. CDR3 bases: TGTGCCAGCAGTCCCTCTACAGGGGGCCTCTATGAGCAGTACTTC.

This chain uses TRBV27 with TRBJ1-1; no firm D call. The CDR3 contains 15 residues. Between the trimmed V and J ends, which lost 2 bases and 1 base, there was a span of 11 bases. Per the germline V gene, CDR1 is MNHEY and CDR2 is SMNVEV (reference sequence). The CDR3 bases are TGTGCCAGCAGTTTAACGAGTGTCCCGAACACTGAAGCTTTCTTT. Translated: CASSLTSVPNTEAFF.

Worth noting for this clone: The junction shows a germline mismatch at one end, possibly a read error. This sequence joins TRBV11-1 and TRBJ1-2, with 8 bases matching TRBD1. CDR3 size: 16 residues. The germline gives CDR1 SGHAT, CDR2 FQDESV (reference sequence). The CDR3 loop is CASSLSRAGTGYGYTF. The CDR3 DNA sequence: TGTGCCAGCAGCTTATCCCGGGCCGGGACAGGTTATGGATACACCTTC. Using reference TRBV11-1 and TRBJ1-2 for the parts outside the CDR3, the full variable domain is EAEVAQSPRYKITEKSQAVAFWCDPISGHATLYWYRQILGQGPELLVQFQDESVVDDSQLPKDRFSAERLKGVDSTLKIQPAELGDSAMYLCASSLSRAGTGYGYTFGSGTRLTVV.

The chain joins TRBV2 to TRBJ1-2; 7 bases agree with TRBD1. J was trimmed by 8 bases and V by 8 bases; bases with no gene match: 14. The CDR3 length is 14 residues. Germline CDR1 reads SNHLY; CDR2 reads FYNNEI. CDR3 bases: TGTGCCAGCGAAGGGGGCAGGGCTCTGGGGGGCTACACCTTC. This encodes CASEGGRALGGYTF.

In this sample, this clone turned up once. The V and J genes are TRBV10-3 and TRBJ2-3, with 13 bases identical to TRBD2. The CDR3 contains 17 residues. Looked up from germline, CDR1 is ENHRY and CDR2 is SYGVKD. The trim removed 4 bases at V and 4 bases at J, leaving 8 bases unmatched. In DNA form, the CDR3 reads TGTGCCATCAGTGGGACTAGCGGGGGCCCGGGGTCAGATACGCAGTATTTT. Translating it yields CAISGTSGGPGSDTQYF.

This clone was observed once. This chain joins TRBV5-6 and TRBJ2-5, with 11 bases matching TRBD2. The CDR3 sequence is 15 residues long. V gave up 7 bases and J gave up 4 bases; unmatched junction bases: 9. The V gene's germline CDR1 is SGHDT and CDR2 YYEEEE. The CDR3 is CASSSGGRVGETQYF. DNA of the CDR3: TGTGCCAGCTCTAGCGGGGGGCGCGTGGGAGAGACCCAGTACTTC.

This chain connects TRBV5-1 to TRBJ2-1; the match to TRBD2 covers 8 bases. Trimming cost V 1 base and J 0 bases; bases outside gene matches: 12. Germline-derived CDR1 and CDR2 are SGHRS and YFSETQ. This CDR3 contains 19 residues. As DNA, the CDR3 is TGCGCCAGCAGCTTGCCACCCCCTGCGGGGGGAAGCTCCTACAATGAGCAGTTCTTC. Translated: CASSLPPPAGGSSYNEQFF.